The T cell receptor (beta chain) under discussion was sequenced for a study of high-grade serous ovarian cancer treatment subgroups. Study background: Mean per sample: about 15,000 reads, more than 6,500 unique TCR beta rearrangements.

Trimming pared 4 bases from V and 2 bases from J, leaving 15 bases between. This CDR3 spans 16 amino acids. Germline-derived CDR1 and CDR2 are SGHRS and YFSETQ. Tumor tissue was taken before any definitive surgery or chemotherapy was given. The protocol was immunoSEQ multiplex PCR, while the TCRdb copy is restricted to in-frame clones and leaves out a portion. The table records 19,000 or so clones, roughly 80% of them present only once. The sequencing input was tumor tissue. This receptor was obtained from a human donor with high-grade serous ovarian cancer. The V call is TRBV5-1, the J call TRBJ2-2; a weak D match, TRBD2 (6 bases). As DNA, the CDR3 is TGCGCCAGCAGCCTCCTCGGGGGAGGAAACACCGGGGAGCTGTTTTTT. It is translated as CASSLLGGGNTGELFF.